One sample yielded the 15 T cell receptor beta chains listed below, sequenced in a study of metastatic and nonmetastatic thyroid tumors. TCRdb re-clonotyped the PCR reads through MiXCR. The sample consists of 15,000 or so clones, roughly 4% of them appearing once. Each patient went into thyroid surgery without having received any treatment. The sample taken for sequencing was tumor tissue. These receptors all stem from a female donor with papillary thyroid cancer or a benign thyroid nodule (not recorded which). Some clones in this sample may be carry-over from other donors' samples.

J is TRBJ1-5 and V is TRBV7-2; D is unresolved. The ends were cut back, 3 bases at V and 4 bases at J, with 4 bases in the middle. The germline gives CDR1 SGHTA, CDR2 FQGNSA. The CDR3 runs 12 residues. The CDR3 sequence: CASSFRNQPQHF. CDR3 sequence (DNA): TGTGCCAGCAGCTTTAGGAATCAGCCCCAGCATTTT.

The CDR3 sequence is CASSEQGFNEQYF. CDR3 nucleotides: TGTGCCAGCAGTGAGCAGGGATTCAACGAGCAGTACTTC. The J gene is TRBJ2-7, the V gene TRBV2; TRBD1 is a possible D gene (5 bases). Looked up from germline, CDR1 is SNHLY and CDR2 is FYNNEI. V was shortened by 3 bases and J by 5 bases, with 11 bases between the two germline ends. The CDR3 has 13 amino acids.

This clone is large (0.1 to 1%). This same CDR3 is encoded by further DNA sequences in the sample. The chain couples TRBV27 to TRBJ2-3, with 14 bases identical to TRBD2. The germline gives CDR1 MNHEY, CDR2 SMNVEV (reference sequence). With V trimmed by 4 bases and J by 3 bases, 3 bases remained unmatched. There are 16 residues in the CDR3. CDR3 DNA: TGTGCCAGCAGTTCCCGACTAGCGGGAGGGACAGATACGCAGTATTTT. This translates into CASSSRLAGGTDTQYF.

This clone was observed a handful of times. The chain recombines TRBV4-1 with TRBJ1-3; D is unclear. Germline values: CDR1 MGHRA, CDR2 YSYEKL. Trimming removed 0 bases at V and 0 bases at J, with 9 bases between. The CDR3 is 16 residues long. The CDR3 sequence: CASSQDPSGSGNTIYF. CDR3 nucleotides: TGCGCCAGCAGCCAAGACCCCAGTGGCTCTGGAAACACCATATATTTT.

The chain employs TRBV7-3 and TRBJ2-7; D call uncertain. CDR3 size: 13 residues. Per germline, CDR1 SGHTA and CDR2 FQGTGA. The ends were cut back, 1 base at V and 7 bases at J, with 11 bases in the middle. CDR3 in DNA: TGTGCCAGCAGCTTAATAACGGGTGGAGAGCAGTACTTC. Translating it yields CASSLITGGEQYF. The whole variable domain, filled in from reference TRBV7-3 and TRBJ2-7, reads GAGVSQTPSNKVTEKGKYVELRCDPISGHTALYWYRQSLGQGPEFLIYFQGTGAADDSGLPNDRFFAVRPEGSVSTLKIQRTERGDSAVYLCASSLITGGEQYFGPGTRLTVT.

This clone has only a few counts. The chain employs TRBV30 and TRBJ2-7, with 7 bases fitting TRBD1. The CDR3 runs to 13 residues. Unmatched junction bases numbered 7, after V lost 5 bases and J lost 3 bases. Germline V gene lookup returns CDR1 GTSNPN and CDR2 SVGIG (reference sequence). The CDR3 spells CAWAGQAGYEQYF. CDR3 bases: TGTGCCTGGGCCGGACAGGCGGGCTACGAGCAGTACTTC.

Written as DNA, the CDR3 is TGTGCCAGCAGTCCCCCTGAAGGTAGAAGAGGGCTGCAGTACTTC. It encodes CASSPPEGRRGLQYF. This chain joins TRBV28 and TRBJ2-7, with TRBD2 as a possible D gene (5 bases). V was pared by 5 bases and J by 9 bases, with 23 bases between. The CDR3 contains 15 residues. CDR1 and CDR2 from the germline V gene are MDHEN and SYDVKM.

The chain recombines TRBV6-1 with TRBJ1-1; D is ambiguous. The V end was cut by 5 bases, the J end by 3 bases, with 7 bases between. CDR3 size: 12 residues. Germline loops: CDR1 MNHNS, CDR2 SASEGT. CDR3 in amino acids: CASSHPDTEAFF. The CDR3 nucleotides read TGTGCCAGCAGTCATCCCGACACTGAAGCTTTCTTT.

This clone came up a few times. This sequence joins TRBV12-3 or TRBV12-4 and TRBJ1-2; no firm D call. The CDR3 sequence is 14 residues long. The V end was cut by 4 bases, the J end by 2 bases, with 11 bases between. The CDR3 coding sequence is TGTGCCAGCAGTTCCTCAGGTAACAACTATGGCTACACCTTC. Encoded protein: CASSSSGNNYGYTF.

Relative to its sample, this clone is medium-sized. This chain uses TRBV7-9 with TRBJ2-7; 11 nucleotides agree with TRBD1. The CDR3 contains 15 residues. With 5 bases clipped from V and 5 bases from J, the junction kept 8 bases outside the gene matches. Germline-derived CDR1 and CDR2 are SEHNR and FQNEAQ (reference sequence). CDR3 loop: CASSPRWDRGDEQYF. CDR3 DNA sequence: TGTGCCAGCAGCCCACGCTGGGACAGGGGGGACGAGCAGTACTTC. Based on the CDR3 plus reference TRBV7-9 and TRBJ2-7, the full variable domain is DTGVSQNPRHKITKRGQNVTFRCDPISEHNRLYWYRQTLGQGPEFLTYFQNEAQLEKSRLLSDRFSAERPKGSFSTLEIQRTEQGDSAMYLCASSPRWDRGDEQYFGPGTRLTVT.

This clone was seen a handful of times. The chain has TRBV6-1 and TRBJ2-1; 8 bases fit TRBD2. The germline CDR1 and CDR2 sequences are MNHNS and SASEGT. With V trimmed by 6 bases and J by 5 bases, 9 bases remained unmatched. The CDR3 is 15 amino acids. The CDR3 reads CASSRTSGTDNEQFF. The CDR3 coding sequence is TGTGCCAGCAGCCGCACTAGCGGAACCGACAATGAGCAGTTCTTC.

A few counts support this clone. The genes are TRBV9 and TRBJ2-7, with D unclear. The germline V and J ends were trimmed by 7 bases and 6 bases, with 17 bases remaining between them. CDR3 length: 13 residues. Looked up from germline, CDR1 is SGDLS and CDR2 is YYNGEE. CDR3 DNA: TGTGCCAGCTCCGCGCAGTCTCAGTCCGAGCAGTACTTC. This encodes CASSAQSQSEQYF.

This clone was picked up a small number of times. The chain couples TRBV7-9 to TRBJ1-2; D not certain. V dropped 7 bases and J dropped 3 bases, with 15 bases sitting between them. The CDR3 totals 14 residues. Looked up from germline, CDR1 is SEHNR and CDR2 is FQNEAQ (reference sequence). The CDR3 protein is CASNDGGMDYGYTF. CDR3 DNA: TGTGCCAGCAACGATGGAGGGATGGACTATGGCTACACCTTC. Full variable domain (remainder filled in from reference TRBV7-9 and TRBJ1-2): DTGVSQNPRHKITKRGQNVTFRCDPISEHNRLYWYRQTLGQGPEFLTYFQNEAQLEKSRLLSDRFSAERPKGSFSTLEIQRTEQGDSAMYLCASNDGGMDYGYTFGSGTRLTVV.

The chain combines TRBV25-1 with TRBJ1-1, with D unclear. Germline V lookup: CDR1 MGHDK, CDR2 SYGVNS. CDR3 size: 13 residues. V lost 5 bases to trimming and J lost 0 bases, with 7 bases between them. CDR3 coding DNA: TGTGCCAGCAGTACCGGTCTGAACACTGAAGCTTTCTTT. This gives the protein CASSTGLNTEAFF.

This clone was picked up a small number of times. The chain employs TRBV28 and TRBJ2-7; 7 bases fit TRBD1. Unmatched junction bases numbered 7, after V lost 8 bases and J lost 0 bases. Germline V CDR1 and CDR2: MDHEN, SYDVKM. The CDR3 loop spans 14 amino acids. Here the CDR3 reads CASSTGPSSYEQYF. The CDR3 DNA follows: TGTGCCAGCTCGACAGGGCCAAGCTCCTACGAGCAGTACTTC.